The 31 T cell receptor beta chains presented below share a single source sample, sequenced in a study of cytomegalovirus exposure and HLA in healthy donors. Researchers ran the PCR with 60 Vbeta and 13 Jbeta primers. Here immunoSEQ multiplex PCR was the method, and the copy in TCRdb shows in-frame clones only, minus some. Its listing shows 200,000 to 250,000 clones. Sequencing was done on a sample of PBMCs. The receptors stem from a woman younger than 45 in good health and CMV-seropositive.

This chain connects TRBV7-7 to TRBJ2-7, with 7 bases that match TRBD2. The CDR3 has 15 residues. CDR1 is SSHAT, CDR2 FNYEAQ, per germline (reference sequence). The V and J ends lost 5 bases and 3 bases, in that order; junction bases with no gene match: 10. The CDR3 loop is CASSGGEGNFYEQYF. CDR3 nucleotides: TGTGCCAGCAGCGGAGGGGAGGGGAACTTCTACGAGCAGTACTTC. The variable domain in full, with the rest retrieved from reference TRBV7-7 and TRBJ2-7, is GAGVSQSPRYKVTKRGQDVTLRCDPISSHATLYWYQQALGQGPEFLTYFNYEAQPDKSGLPSDRFSAERPEGSISTLTIQRTEQRDSAMYRCASSGGEGNFYEQYFGPGTRLTVT.

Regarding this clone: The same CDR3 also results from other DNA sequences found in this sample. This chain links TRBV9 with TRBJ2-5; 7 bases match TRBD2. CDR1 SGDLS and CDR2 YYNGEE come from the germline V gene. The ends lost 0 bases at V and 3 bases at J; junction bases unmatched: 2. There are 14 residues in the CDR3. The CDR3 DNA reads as TGTGCCAGCAGCGTAGGCCTAGCGGAAGAGACCCAGTACTTC. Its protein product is CASSVGLAEETQYF. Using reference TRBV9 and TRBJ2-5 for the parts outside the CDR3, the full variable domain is DSGVTQTPKHLITATGQRVTLRCSPRSGDLSVYWYQQSLDQGLQFLIQYYNGEERAKGNILERFSAQQFPDLHSELNLSSLELGDSALYFCASSVGLAEETQYFGPGTRLLVL.

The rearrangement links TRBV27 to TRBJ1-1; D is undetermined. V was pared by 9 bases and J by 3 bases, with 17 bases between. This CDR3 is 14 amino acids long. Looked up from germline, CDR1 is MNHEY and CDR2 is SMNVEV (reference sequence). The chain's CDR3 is CASGPWTADTEAFF. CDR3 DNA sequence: TGTGCCAGTGGACCATGGACTGCGGACACTGAAGCTTTCTTT.

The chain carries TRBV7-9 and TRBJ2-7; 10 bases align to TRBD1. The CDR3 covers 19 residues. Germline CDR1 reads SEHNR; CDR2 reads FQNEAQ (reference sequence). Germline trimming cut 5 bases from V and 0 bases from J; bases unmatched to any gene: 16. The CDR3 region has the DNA TGTGCCAGCAGCACGACTCCGGGACAGGGGACTTTGAGCTCCTACGAGCAGTACTTC. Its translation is CASSTTPGQGTLSSYEQYF.

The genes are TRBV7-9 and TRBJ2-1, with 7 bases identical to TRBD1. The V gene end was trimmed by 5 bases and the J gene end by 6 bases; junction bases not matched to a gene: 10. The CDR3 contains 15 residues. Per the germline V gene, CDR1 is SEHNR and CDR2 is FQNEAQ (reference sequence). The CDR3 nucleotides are TGTGCCAGCAGCCCCCGTGGGACAGAAGTCAATGAGCAGTTCTTC. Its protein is CASSPRGTEVNEQFF.

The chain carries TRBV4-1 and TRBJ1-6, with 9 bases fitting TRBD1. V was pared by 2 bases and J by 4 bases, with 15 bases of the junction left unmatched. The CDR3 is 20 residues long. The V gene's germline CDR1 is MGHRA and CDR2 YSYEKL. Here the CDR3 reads CASSQTTGGRTAGYNSPLHF. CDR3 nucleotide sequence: TGCGCCAGCAGCCAAACAACAGGGGGCAGAACCGCGGGATATAATTCACCCCTCCACTTT.

The CDR3 loop reads CAWGPGRAETQYF. In nucleotides, the CDR3 is TGTGCCTGGGGGCCGGGCAGGGCAGAGACCCAGTACTTC. The chain has TRBV30 and TRBJ2-5, with a possible D match to TRBD1 (5 bases). V was cut by 5 bases and J by 4 bases, with 14 bases left in between. CDR3 size: 13 residues. Per the germline V gene, CDR1 is GTSNPN and CDR2 is SVGIG (reference sequence).

The CDR3 here is CASSLALGTVTYEQYF. Here the CDR3 DNA reads TGCGCCAGCAGCTTGGCACTGGGGACAGTCACCTACGAGCAGTACTTC. V is TRBV5-1 and J is TRBJ2-7; 7 nucleotides line up with TRBD1. V shed 0 bases, J shed 2 bases, and the junction held 8 bases outside the gene matches. The CDR3 length is 16 residues. In germline, CDR1 is SGHRS, CDR2 YFSETQ.

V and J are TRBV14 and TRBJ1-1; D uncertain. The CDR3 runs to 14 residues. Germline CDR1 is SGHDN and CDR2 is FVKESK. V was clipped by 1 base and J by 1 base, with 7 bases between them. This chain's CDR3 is CASSQVARNTEAFF. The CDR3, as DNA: TGTGCCAGCAGCCAAGTAGCCAGGAACACTGAAGCTTTCTTT.

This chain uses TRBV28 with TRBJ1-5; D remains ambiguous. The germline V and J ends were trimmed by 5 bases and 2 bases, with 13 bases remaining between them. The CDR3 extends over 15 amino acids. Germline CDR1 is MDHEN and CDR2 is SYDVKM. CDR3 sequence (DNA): TGTGCCAGCAGTCCGTGGAAGGAGGGCAATCAGCCCCAGCATTTT. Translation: CASSPWKEGNQPQHF.

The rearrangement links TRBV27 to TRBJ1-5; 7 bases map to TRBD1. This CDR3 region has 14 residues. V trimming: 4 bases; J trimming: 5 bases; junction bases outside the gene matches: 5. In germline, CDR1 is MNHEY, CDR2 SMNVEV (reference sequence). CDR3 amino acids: CASSSYRGDQPQHF. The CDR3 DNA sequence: TGTGCCAGCAGTTCCTACAGGGGTGATCAGCCCCAGCATTTT.

The CDR3, as DNA: TGTGCCAGCAGTTTGGCAGGGGGCCCTGGAAACACCATATATTTT. Its translation: CASSLAGGPGNTIYF. This rearrangement joins TRBV27 to TRBJ1-3, with 8 bases identical to TRBD1. CDR3 length equals 15 residues. Germline CDR1 and CDR2: MNHEY and SMNVEV (reference sequence). Trimming cost V 3 bases and J 2 bases; bases outside gene matches: 3.

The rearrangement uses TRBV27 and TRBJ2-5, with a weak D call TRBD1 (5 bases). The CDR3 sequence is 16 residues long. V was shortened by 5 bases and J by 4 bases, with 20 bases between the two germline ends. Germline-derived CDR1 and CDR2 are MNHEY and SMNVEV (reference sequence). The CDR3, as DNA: TGTGCCAGCAGTCCAGGGTCCGGCAGGGCCCCAGAGACCCAGTACTTC. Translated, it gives CASSPGSGRAPETQYF.

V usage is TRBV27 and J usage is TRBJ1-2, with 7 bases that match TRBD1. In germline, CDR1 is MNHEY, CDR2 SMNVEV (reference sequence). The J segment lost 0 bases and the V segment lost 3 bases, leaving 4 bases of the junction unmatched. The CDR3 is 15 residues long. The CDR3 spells CASSFRDSSNYGYTF. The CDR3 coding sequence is TGTGCCAGCAGTTTTCGGGACAGTTCTAACTATGGCTACACCTTC.

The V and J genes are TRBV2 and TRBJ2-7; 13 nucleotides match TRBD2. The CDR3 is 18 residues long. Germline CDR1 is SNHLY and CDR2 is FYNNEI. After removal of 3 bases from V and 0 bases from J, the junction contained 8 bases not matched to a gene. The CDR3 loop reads CASSEQGTSGALSYEQYF. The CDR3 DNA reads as TGTGCCAGCAGTGAGCAGGGGACTAGCGGGGCCCTCTCCTACGAGCAGTACTTC. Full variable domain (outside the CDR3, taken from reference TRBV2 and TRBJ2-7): EPEVTQTPSHQVTQMGQEVILRCVPISNHLYFYWYRQILGQKVEFLVSFYNNEISEKSEIFDDQFSVERPDGSNFTLKIRSTKLEDSAMYFCASSEQGTSGALSYEQYFGPGTRLTVT.

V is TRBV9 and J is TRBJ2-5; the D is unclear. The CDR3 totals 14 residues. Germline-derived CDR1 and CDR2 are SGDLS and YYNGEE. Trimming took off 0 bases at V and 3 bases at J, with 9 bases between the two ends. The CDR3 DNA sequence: TGTGCCAGCAGCGTAGCTCTGTCAGAAGAGACCCAGTACTTC. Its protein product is CASSVALSEETQYF.

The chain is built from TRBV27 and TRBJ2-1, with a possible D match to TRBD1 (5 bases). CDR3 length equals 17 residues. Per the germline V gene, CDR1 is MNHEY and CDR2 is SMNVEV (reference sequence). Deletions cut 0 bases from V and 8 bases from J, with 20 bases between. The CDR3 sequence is CASSLSGMGLQSYEQFF. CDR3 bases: TGTGCCAGCAGTTTATCGGGAATGGGGCTCCAGAGCTATGAGCAGTTCTTC.

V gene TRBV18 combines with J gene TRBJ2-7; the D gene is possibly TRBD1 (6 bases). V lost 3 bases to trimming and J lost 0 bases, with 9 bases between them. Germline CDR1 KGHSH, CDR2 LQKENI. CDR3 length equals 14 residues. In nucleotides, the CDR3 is TGTGCCAGCTCACCGCGGACAGCCTCCTACGAGCAGTACTTC. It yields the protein CASSPRTASYEQYF. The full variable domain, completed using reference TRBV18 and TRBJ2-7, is NAGVMQNPRHLVRRRGQEARLRCSPMKGHSHVYWYRQLPEEGLKFMVYLQKENIIDESGMPKERFSAEFPKEGPSILRIQQVVRGDSAAYFCASSPRTASYEQYFGPGTRLTVT.

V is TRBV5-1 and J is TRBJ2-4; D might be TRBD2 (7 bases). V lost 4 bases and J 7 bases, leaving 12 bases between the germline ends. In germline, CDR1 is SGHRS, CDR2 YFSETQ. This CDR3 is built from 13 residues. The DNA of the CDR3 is TGCGCCAGCAGCCCGGAGGGGGGGAACATTCAGTACTTC. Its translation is CASSPEGGNIQYF. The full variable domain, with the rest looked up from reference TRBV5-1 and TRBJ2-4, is KAGVTQTPRYLIKTRGQQVTLSCSPISGHRSVSWYQQTPGQGLQFLFEYFSETQRNKGNFPGRFSGRQFSNSRSEMNVSTLELGDSALYLCASSPEGGNIQYFGAGTRLSVL.

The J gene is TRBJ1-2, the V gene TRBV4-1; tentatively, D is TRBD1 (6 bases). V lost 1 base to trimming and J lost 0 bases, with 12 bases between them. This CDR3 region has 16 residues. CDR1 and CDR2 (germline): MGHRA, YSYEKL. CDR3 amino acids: CASSQGGRRANYGYTF. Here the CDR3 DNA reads TGCGCCAGCAGCCAAGGGGGGCGTCGAGCTAACTATGGCTACACCTTC.

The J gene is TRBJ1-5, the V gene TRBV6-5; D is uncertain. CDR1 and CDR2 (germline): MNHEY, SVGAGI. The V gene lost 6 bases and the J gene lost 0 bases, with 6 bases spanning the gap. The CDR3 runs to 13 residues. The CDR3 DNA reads TGTGCCAGCAGGTATAATAGCAATCAGCCCCAGCATTTT. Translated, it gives CASRYNSNQPQHF.

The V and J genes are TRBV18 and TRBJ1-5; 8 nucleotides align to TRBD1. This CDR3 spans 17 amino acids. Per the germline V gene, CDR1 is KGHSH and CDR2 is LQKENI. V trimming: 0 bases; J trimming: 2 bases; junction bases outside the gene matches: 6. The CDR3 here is CASSPPGQAGGNQPQHF. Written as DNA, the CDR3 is TGTGCCAGCTCACCACCGGGACAGGCGGGGGGCAATCAGCCCCAGCATTTT.

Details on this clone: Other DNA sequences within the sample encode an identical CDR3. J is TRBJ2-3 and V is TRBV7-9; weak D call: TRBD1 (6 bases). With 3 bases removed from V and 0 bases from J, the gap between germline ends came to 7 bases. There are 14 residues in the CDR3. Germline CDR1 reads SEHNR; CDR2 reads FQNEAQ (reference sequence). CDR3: CASSLDSSTDTQYF. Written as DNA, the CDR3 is TGTGCCAGCAGCTTGGACAGTAGCACAGATACGCAGTATTTT.

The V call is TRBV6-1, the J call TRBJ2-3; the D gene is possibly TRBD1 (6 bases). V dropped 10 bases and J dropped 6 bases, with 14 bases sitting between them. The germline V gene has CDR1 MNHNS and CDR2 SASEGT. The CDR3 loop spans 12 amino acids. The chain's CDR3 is CATRQVADTQYF. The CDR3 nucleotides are TGTGCCACTAGACAGGTAGCGGATACGCAGTATTTT.

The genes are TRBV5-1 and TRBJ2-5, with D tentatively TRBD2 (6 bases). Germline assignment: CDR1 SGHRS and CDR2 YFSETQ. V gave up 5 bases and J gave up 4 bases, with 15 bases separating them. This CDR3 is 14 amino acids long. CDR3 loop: CASSSMEGVETQYF. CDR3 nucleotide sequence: TGCGCCAGCAGTTCCATGGAGGGAGTAGAGACCCAGTACTTC.

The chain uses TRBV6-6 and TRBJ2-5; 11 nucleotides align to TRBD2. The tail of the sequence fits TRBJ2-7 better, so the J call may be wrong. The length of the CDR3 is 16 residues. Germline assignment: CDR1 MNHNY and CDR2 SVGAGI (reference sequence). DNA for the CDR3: TGTGCCAGCAGTTTCGCCCCGGGACTAGCGGCTTCCGAGCAGTACTTC. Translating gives CASSFAPGLAASEQYF.

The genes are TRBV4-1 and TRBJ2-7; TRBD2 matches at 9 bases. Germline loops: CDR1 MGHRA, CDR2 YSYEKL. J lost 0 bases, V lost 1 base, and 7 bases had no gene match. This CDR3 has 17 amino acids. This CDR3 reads CASSQVGSAGGSYEQYF. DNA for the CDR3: TGCGCCAGCAGCCAAGTGGGCTCAGCGGGGGGCTCCTACGAGCAGTACTTC.

The CDR3 nucleotides are TGTGCCAGCAGTGCCCTGGACAGGCAGCCCTACGAGCAGTACTTC. Protein product: CASSALDRQPYEQYF. J is TRBJ2-7 and V is TRBV6-5; 7 nucleotides align to TRBD1. Trimming at V came to 5 bases and at J to 2 bases, leaving 9 bases not matched to a gene. Germline V gives CDR1 MNHEY, CDR2 SVGAGI. This CDR3 is 15 amino acids long.

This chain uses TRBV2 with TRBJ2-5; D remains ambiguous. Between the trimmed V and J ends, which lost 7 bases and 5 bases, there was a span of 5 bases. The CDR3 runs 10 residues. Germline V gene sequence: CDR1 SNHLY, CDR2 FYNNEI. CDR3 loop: CASTLETQYF. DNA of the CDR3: TGTGCCAGCACTTTGGAGACCCAGTACTTC.

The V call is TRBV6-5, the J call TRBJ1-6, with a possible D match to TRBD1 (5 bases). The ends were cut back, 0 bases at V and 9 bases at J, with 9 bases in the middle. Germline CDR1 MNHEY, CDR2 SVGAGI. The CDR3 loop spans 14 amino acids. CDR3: CASSYSTGVSPLHF. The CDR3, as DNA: TGTGCCAGCAGTTACTCGACGGGGGTTTCACCCCTCCACTTT.

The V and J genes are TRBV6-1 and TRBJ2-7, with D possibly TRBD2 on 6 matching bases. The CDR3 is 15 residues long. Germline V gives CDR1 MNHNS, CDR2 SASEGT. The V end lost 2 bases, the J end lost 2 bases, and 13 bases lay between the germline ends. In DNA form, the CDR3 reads TGTGCCAGCAGTGAACGAGCGGAGGGACCCTACGAGCAGTACTTC. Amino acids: CASSERAEGPYEQYF.